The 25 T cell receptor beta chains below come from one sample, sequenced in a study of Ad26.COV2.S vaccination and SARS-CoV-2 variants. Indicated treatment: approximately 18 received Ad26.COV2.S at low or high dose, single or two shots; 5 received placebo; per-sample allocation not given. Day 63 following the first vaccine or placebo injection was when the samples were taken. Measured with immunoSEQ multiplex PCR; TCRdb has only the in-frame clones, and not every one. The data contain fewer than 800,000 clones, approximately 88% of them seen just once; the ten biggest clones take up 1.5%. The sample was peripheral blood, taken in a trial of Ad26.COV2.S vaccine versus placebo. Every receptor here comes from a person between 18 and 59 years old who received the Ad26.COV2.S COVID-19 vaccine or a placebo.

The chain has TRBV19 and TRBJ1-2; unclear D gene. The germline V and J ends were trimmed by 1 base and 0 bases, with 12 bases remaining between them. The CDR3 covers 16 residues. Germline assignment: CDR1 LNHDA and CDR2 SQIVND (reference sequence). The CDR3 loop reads CASSIVRTPTNYGYTF. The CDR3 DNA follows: TGTGCCAGTAGTATAGTTAGAACCCCAACTAACTATGGCTACACCTTC.

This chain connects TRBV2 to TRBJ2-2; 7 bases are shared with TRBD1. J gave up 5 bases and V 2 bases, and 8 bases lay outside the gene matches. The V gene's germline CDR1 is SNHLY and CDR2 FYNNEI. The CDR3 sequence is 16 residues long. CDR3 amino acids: CASSELRTGYTGELFF. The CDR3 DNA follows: TGTGCCAGCAGTGAACTAAGGACAGGCTATACCGGGGAGCTGTTTTTT.

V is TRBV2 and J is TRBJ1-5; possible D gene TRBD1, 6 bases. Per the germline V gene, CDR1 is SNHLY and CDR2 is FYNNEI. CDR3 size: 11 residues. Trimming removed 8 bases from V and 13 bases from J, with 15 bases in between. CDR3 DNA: TGTGCCAGCCAAGAAGGGACACAGCAGCATTTT. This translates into CASQEGTQQHF.

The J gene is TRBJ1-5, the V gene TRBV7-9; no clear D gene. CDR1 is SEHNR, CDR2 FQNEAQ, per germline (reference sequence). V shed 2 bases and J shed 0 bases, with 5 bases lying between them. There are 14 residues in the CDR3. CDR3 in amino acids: CASSLRDSNQPQHF. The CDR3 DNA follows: TGTGCCAGCAGCTTACGGGATAGCAATCAGCCCCAGCATTTT.

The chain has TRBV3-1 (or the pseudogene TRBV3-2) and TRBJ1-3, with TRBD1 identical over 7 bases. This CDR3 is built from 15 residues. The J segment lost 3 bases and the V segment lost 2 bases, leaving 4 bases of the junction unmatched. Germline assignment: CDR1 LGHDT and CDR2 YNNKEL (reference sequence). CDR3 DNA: TGTGCCAGCAGCCAAAGGACAGGTTATGGAAACACCATATATTTT. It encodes CASSQRTGYGNTIYF.

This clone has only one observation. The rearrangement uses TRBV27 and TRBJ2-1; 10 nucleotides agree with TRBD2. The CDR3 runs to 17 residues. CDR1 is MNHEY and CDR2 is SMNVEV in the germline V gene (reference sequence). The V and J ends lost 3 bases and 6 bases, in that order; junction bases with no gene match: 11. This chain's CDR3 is CASSFPPTSGAGNEQFF. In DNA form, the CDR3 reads TGTGCCAGCAGTTTCCCGCCAACTAGCGGGGCGGGCAATGAGCAGTTCTTC.

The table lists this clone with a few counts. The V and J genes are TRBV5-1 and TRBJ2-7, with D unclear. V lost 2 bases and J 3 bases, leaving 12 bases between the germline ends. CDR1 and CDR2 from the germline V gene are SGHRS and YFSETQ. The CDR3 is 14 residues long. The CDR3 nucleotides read TGCGCCAGCAGCTTCGAAGCTCTGCTCTACGAGCAGTACTTC. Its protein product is CASSFEALLYEQYF.

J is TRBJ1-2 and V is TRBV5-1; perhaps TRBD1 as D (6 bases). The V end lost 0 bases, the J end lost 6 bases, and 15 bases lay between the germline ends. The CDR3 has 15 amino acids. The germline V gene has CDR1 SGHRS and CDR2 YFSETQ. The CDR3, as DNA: TGCGCCAGCAGCTTGGTGCTTCAGGGGATGGATGGCTACACCTTC. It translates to CASSLVLQGMDGYTF.

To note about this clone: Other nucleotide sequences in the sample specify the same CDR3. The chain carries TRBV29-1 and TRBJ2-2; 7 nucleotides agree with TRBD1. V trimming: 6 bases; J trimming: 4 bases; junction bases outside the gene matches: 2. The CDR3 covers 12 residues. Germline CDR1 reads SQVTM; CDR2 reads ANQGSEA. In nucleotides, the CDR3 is TGCAGCGTCGCAGGGGGCACCGGGGAGCTGTTTTTT. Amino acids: CSVAGGTGELFF.

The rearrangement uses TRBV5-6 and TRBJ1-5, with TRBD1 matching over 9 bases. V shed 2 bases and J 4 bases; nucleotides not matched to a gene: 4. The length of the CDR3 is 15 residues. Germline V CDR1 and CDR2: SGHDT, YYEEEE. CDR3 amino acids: CASSFGTGFNQPQHF. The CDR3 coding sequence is TGTGCCAGCAGCTTTGGGACAGGGTTTAATCAGCCCCAGCATTTT.

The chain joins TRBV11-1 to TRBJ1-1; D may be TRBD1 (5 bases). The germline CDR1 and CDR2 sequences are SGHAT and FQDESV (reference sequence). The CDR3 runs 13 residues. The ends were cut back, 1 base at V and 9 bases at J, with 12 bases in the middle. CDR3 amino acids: CASSLEETAKAFF. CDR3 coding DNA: TGTGCCAGCAGCTTAGAGGAGACAGCCAAAGCTTTCTTT.

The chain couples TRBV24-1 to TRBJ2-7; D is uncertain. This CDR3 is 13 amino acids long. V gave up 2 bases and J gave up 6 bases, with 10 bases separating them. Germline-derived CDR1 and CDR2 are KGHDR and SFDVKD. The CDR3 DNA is TGTGCCACCAGTGATTATTGGGGTGGCGAGCAGTACTTC. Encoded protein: CATSDYWGGEQYF.

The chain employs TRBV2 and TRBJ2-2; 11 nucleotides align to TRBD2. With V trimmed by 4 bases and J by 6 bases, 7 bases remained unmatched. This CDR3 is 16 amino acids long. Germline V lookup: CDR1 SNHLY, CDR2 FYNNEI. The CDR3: CASSALAGGPSGELFF. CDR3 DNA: TGTGCCAGCAGTGCCTTAGCGGGAGGGCCTTCCGGGGAGCTGTTTTTT.

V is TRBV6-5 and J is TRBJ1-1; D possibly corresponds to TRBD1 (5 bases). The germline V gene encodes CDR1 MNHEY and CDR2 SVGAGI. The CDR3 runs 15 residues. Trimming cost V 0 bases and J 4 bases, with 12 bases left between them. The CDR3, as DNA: TGTGCCAGCAGTTACTCGGGGCGGAGCGGCACTGAAGCTTTCTTT. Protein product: CASSYSGRSGTEAFF.

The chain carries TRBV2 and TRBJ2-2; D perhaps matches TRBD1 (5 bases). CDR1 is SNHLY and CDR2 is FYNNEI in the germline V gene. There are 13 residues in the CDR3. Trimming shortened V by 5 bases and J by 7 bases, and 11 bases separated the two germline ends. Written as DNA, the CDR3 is TGTGCCAGCAGTCCCCAGGGAATCGGGGAGCTGTTTTTT. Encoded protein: CASSPQGIGELFF.

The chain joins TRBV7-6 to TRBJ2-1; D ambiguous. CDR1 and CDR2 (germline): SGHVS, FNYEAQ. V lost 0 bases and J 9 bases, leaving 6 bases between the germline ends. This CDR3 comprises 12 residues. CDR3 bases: TGTGCCAGCAGCTTAGCTGCAGGTGAGCAGTTCTTC. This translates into CASSLAAGEQFF.

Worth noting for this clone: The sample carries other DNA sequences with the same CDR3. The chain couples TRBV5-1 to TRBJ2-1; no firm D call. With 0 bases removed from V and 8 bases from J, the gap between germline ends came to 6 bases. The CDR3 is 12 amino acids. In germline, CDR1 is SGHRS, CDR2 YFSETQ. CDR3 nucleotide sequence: TGCGCCAGCAGCTTGGGGGGTTATGAGCAGTTCTTC. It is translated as CASSLGGYEQFF.

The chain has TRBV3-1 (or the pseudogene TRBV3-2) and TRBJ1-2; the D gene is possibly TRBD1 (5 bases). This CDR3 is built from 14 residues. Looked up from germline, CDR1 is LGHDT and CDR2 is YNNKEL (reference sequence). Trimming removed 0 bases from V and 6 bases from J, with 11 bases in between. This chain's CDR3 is CASSQDLGGNGYTF. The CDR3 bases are TGTGCCAGCAGCCAAGATTTGGGGGGGAATGGCTACACCTTC.

CDR3 in DNA: TGCGCCAGCAGCCCACAGGACAGGTTATCTGAAAAACTGTTTTTT. Translated, it gives CASSPQDRLSEKLFF. The V call is TRBV4-1, the J call TRBJ1-4, with TRBD1 matching 7 bases. V was clipped by 4 bases and J by 7 bases; unmatched bases: 9. Germline values: CDR1 MGHRA, CDR2 YSYEKL. There are 15 residues in the CDR3.

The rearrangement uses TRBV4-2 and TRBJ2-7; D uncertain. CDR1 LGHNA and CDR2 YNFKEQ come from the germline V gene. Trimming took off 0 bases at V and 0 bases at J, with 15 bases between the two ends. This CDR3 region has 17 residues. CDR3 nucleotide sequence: TGTGCCAGCAGCCAAGAGAGAAGAGGTTCGAGCTCCTACGAGCAGTACTTC. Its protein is CASSQERRGSSSYEQYF.

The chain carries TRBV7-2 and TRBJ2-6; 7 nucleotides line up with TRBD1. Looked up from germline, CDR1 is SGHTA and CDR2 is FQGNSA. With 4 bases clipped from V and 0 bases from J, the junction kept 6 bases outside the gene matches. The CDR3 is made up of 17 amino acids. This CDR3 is CASSSRDRTSGANVLTF. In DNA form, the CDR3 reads TGTGCCAGCAGCTCCAGGGACAGAACCTCTGGGGCCAACGTCCTGACTTTC.

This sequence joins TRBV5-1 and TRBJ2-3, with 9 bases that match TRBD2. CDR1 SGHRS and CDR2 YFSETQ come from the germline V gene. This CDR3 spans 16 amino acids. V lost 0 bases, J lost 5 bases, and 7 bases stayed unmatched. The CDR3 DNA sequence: TGCGCCAGCAGCTTGGAGCCAGCGGGAGGCCAAGATACGCAGTATTTT. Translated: CASSLEPAGGQDTQYF.

CDR3 region: CATSRGQGASQFF. CDR3 DNA sequence: TGTGCCACCAGCAGAGGACAGGGGGCTTCCCAGTTCTTC. The chain recombines TRBV15 with TRBJ2-1, with 10 bases identical to TRBD1. Per the germline V gene, CDR1 is LNHNV and CDR2 is YYDKDF (reference sequence). The CDR3 loop spans 13 amino acids. Trimming cost V 1 base and J 13 bases; bases outside gene matches: 4.

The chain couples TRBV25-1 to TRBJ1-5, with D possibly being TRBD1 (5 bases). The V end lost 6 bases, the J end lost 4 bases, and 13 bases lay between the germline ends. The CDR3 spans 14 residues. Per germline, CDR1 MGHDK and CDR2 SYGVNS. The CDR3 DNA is TGTGCCAGCAGCGGCGCGGGGCCGAATCAGCCCCAGCATTTT. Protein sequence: CASSGAGPNQPQHF. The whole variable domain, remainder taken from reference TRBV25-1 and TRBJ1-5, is EADIYQTPRYLVIGTGKKITLECSQTMGHDKMYWYQQDPGMELHLIHYSYGVNSTEKGDLSSESTVSRIRTEHFPLTLESARPSHTSQYLCASSGAGPNQPQHFGDGTRLSIL.

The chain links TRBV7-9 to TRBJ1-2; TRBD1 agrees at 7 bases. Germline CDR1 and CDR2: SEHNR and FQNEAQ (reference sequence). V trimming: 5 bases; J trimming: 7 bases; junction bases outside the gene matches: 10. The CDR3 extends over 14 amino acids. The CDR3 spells CASSTDRVLFGYTF. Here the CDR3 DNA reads TGTGCCAGCAGCACCGACAGGGTCCTTTTTGGCTACACCTTC. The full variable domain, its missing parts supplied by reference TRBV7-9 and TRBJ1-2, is DTGVSQNPRHKITKRGQNVTFRCDPISEHNRLYWYRQTLGQGPEFLTYFQNEAQLEKSRLLSDRFSAERPKGSFSTLEIQRTEQGDSAMYLCASSTDRVLFGYTFGSGTRLTVV.